The rows below give T cell receptor beta chains drawn from one sample of a study of regulatory T cells in long-lasting Graves disease. Each CDR3 protein gets one entry after TCRdb re-called the multiplex PCR reads with MiXCR. The table records around 240,000 distinct CDR3 sequences, 18% of them present only once. The same data also went into a second study, on T cells in Graves' hyperthyroidism and ophthalmopathy.

Here the sequenced sample was peripheral blood mononuclear cells (PBMCs), taken at new diagnosis, from a patient treated with antithyroid drugs. The receptors come from a woman aged 25 to 39 with Graves disease. Both conserved end residues are part of each CDR3. A D gene is named only where the DNA matches it firmly. Only some rows state a clone size, as once, few, many or a class for expanded clones.

CDR3,DNA,V,J,length,size,D
CASSIYPGQGPYEQYF,TGTGCCAGTAGTATATACCCGGGACAGGGACCCTACGAGCAGTACTTC,TRBV19,TRBJ2-7,16,few,TRBD1
CASSFAGPATGGLFF,TGTGCCAGCAGCTTCGCGGGACCTGCCACCGGGGGGCTGTTTTTT,TRBV7-9,TRBJ2-2,15,-,-
CASSQQGSAYNEQFF,TGTGCCAGCAGCCAACAGGGGAGTGCCTACAATGAGCAGTTCTTC,TRBV11-3,TRBJ2-1,15,many,TRBD1
CASREAGGGNEQFF,TGTGCCAGCAGAGAGGCGGGGGGGGGGAATGAGCAGTTCTTC,TRBV6-2/TRBV6-3,TRBJ2-1,14,few,TRBD2
CSAQKPNRGSEAFF,TGCAGTGCCCAAAAACCGAACAGGGGAAGCGAAGCTTTCTTT,TRBV20-1,TRBJ1-1,14,-,TRBD1
CASSRTGDSYEQYF,TGTGCCAGCAGTCGGACAGGGGACTCCTACGAGCAGTACTTC,TRBV27,TRBJ2-7,14,few,TRBD1
CASGTPAGGELFF,TGCGCCAGCGGCACCCCGGCGGGCGGGGAGCTGTTTTTT,TRBV4-1,TRBJ2-2,13,few,-
CASSLASKAGGGMDTQYF,TGCGCCAGCAGCTTGGCCAGTAAAGCGGGGGGGGGCATGGATACGCAGTATTTT,TRBV5-1,TRBJ2-3,18,many,TRBD2
CASSLLQGPPEAFF,TGCGCCAGCAGCTTGCTCCAGGGGCCCCCTGAAGCTTTCTTT,TRBV5-1,TRBJ1-1,14,many,-
CSVTGLAGRGTQYF,TGCAGCGTGACGGGACTAGCGGGGAGGGGGACCCAGTACTTC,TRBV29-1,TRBJ2-5,14,many,TRBD2
CASSQELDTQYF,TGTGCCAGCAGCCAAGAGTTAGATACGCAGTATTTT,TRBV4-1,TRBJ2-3,12,many,-
CASTKRRGWGEKLFF,TGTGCCAGCACCAAAAGAAGGGGTTGGGGGGAAAAACTGTTTTTT,TRBV6-1,TRBJ1-4,15,many,-
CASSETASSYNEQFF,TGTGCCAGCAGTGAAACCGCCAGCTCCTACAATGAGCAGTTCTTC,TRBV2,TRBJ2-1,15,many,-
CASSPWDRAYEQYF,TGTGCCAGCAGCCCATGGGACAGAGCCTACGAGCAGTACTTC,TRBV5-5,TRBJ2-7,14,many,TRBD1
CASRGGGYEQYF,TGTGCCAGCAGGGGCGGGGGCTACGAGCAGTACTTC,TRBV2,TRBJ2-7,12,-,TRBD2
CASSLRQGARTEAFF,TGTGCCAGCAGCTTACGACAGGGGGCCCGCACTGAAGCTTTCTTT,TRBV7-2,TRBJ1-1,15,-,TRBD1
CASSGQNNYGYTF,TGTGCCAGCAGCGGTCAGAACAACTATGGCTACACCTTC,TRBV6-1,TRBJ1-2,13,-,-
CASSSAVGRNYEQYF,TGTGCCAGCAGTTCGGCCGTCGGCCGTAACTACGAGCAGTACTTC,TRBV5-4,TRBJ2-7,15,many,-
CASSLRTGHMDSGANVLTF,TGCGCCAGCAGCTTGAGAACAGGTCATATGGACTCTGGGGCCAACGTCCTGACTTTC,TRBV5-1,TRBJ2-6,19,many,-
CSAEDRVYEQYF,TGCAGTGCCGAGGACAGGGTCTACGAGCAGTACTTC,TRBV20-1,TRBJ2-7,12,-,TRBD1
CASSSPNLGRAYNEQFF,TGTGCCAGCAGTTCCCCAAACCTCGGACGGGCCTACAATGAGCAGTTCTTC,TRBV27,TRBJ2-1,17,-,-
CASSAPLATSTDTQYF,TGTGCCAGCAGTGCGCCACTAGCGACCAGCACAGATACGCAGTATTTT,TRBV6-1,TRBJ2-3,16,few,TRBD2
CASTLGGAGYSGANVLTF,TGTGCCAGCACCTTAGGTGGGGCTGGGTACTCTGGGGCCAACGTCCTGACTTTC,TRBV9,TRBJ2-6,18,-,-
CSARTPFRQRINYGYTF,TGCAGTGCTAGAACTCCCTTCCGACAGCGAATTAACTATGGCTACACCTTC,TRBV20-1,TRBJ1-2,17,many,-
CASGGARETQYF,TGTGCCAGCGGGGGGGCAAGAGAGACCCAGTACTTC,TRBV2,TRBJ2-5,12,many,-
CATLPGTGIRRKEFF,TGTGCCACATTACCCGGGACAGGCATTAGGAGAAAGGAGTTCTTC,TRBV5-4,TRBJ2-1,15,few,TRBD1
CASSQDPGQGASDYGYTF,TGTGCCAGCAGCCAAGACCCGGGACAGGGCGCTTCGGACTATGGCTACACCTTC,TRBV14,TRBJ1-2,18,many,TRBD1
CASSLGRDYNEQFF,TGTGCCAGCAGCTTAGGCCGGGATTACAATGAGCAGTTCTTC,TRBV7-9,TRBJ2-1,14,-,-
CSARAFDRAYEQYF,TGCAGTGCTAGAGCCTTCGACAGAGCCTACGAGCAGTACTTC,TRBV20-1,TRBJ2-7,14,many,-
CASSTPPGGETQYF,TGTGCCAGCAGCACACCGCCCGGGGGGGAGACCCAGTACTTC,TRBV7-9,TRBJ2-5,14,-,TRBD2
CSAISGTENYGYTF,TGCAGTGCTATCTCCGGGACAGAGAACTATGGCTACACCTTC,TRBV20-1,TRBJ1-2,14,-,TRBD1
CASSPRTGSGYTF,TGTGCCAGCAGCCCAAGGACAGGGTCCGGCTACACCTTC,TRBV7-2,TRBJ1-2,13,many,TRBD1
CASSLGAGGMQPQHF,TGTGCCAGCAGTTTAGGCGCTGGAGGTATGCAGCCCCAGCATTTT,TRBV12-3/TRBV12-4,TRBJ1-5,15,many,-
CASSLGGGHPDTQYF,TGTGCCAGCAGTTTGGGGGGGGGCCATCCAGATACGCAGTATTTT,TRBV7-2,TRBJ2-3,15,-,-
CASSQVNFEGMNTEAFF,TGCGCCAGCAGCCAAGTAAATTTTGAGGGAATGAACACTGAAGCTTTCTTT,TRBV4-1,TRBJ1-1,17,few,-
CASSLSGGALEQFF,TGTGCCAGCAGCCTTAGCGGGGGGGCCCTTGAGCAGTTCTTC,TRBV9,TRBJ2-1,14,many,TRBD2
CASSSRLGMNTEAFF,TGTGCCAGCAGCTCGAGGCTGGGGATGAACACTGAAGCTTTCTTT,TRBV12-3/TRBV12-4,TRBJ1-1,15,-,-
CASLIRGGDTNEQFF,TGTGCCAGCCTAATTCGAGGGGGCGATACGAATGAGCAGTTCTTC,TRBV2,TRBJ2-1,15,many,TRBD1
CASSTTGGTDTQYF,TGCGCCAGCAGCACCACGGGCGGGACAGATACGCAGTATTTT,TRBV5-1,TRBJ2-3,14,many,-
CASSRGTALYNEQFF,TGTGCCAGCAGCCGTGGGACCGCCTTATACAATGAGCAGTTCTTC,TRBV14,TRBJ2-1,15,many,-
CASSRSPSGANVLTF,TGTGCCAGCAGTCGAAGCCCCTCTGGGGCCAACGTCCTGACTTTC,TRBV2,TRBJ2-6,15,many,-
CASSPQLGATGNTIYF,TGTGCCAGCTCACCACAGCTGGGGGCGACTGGAAACACCATATATTTT,TRBV18,TRBJ1-3,16,many,-
CASSFRSWTSGSYNEQFF,TGTGCCAGCAGTTTTCGTTCTTGGACTAGCGGCTCCTACAATGAGCAGTTCTTC,TRBV12-3/TRBV12-4,TRBJ2-1,18,-,TRBD2
CASSRGQGVSTDTQYF,TGTGCCAGCAGCCGGGGACAGGGGGTCAGCACAGATACGCAGTATTTT,TRBV7-3,TRBJ2-3,16,many,TRBD1
CASSEGQADGELFF,TGTGCCAGCAGTGAAGGGCAGGCGGACGGGGAGCTGTTTTTT,TRBV6-4,TRBJ2-2,14,few,-
CSARAGHDRGWNEQFF,TGCAGTGCTAGAGCCGGTCACGACAGGGGTTGGAATGAGCAGTTCTTC,TRBV20-1,TRBJ2-1,16,many,TRBD1
CACPEEGSGDPNTGELFF,TGTGCCTGCCCTGAAGAGGGTAGCGGGGACCCGAACACCGGGGAGCTGTTTTTT,TRBV6-1,TRBJ2-2,18,many,TRBD2
CASSGRDRALGTIYF,TGTGCCAGCAGTGGCCGGGACAGGGCTTTGGGCACCATATATTTT,TRBV6-1,TRBJ1-3,15,-,TRBD1
CASSPDRVHRDTQYF,TGTGCCAGCAGCCCGGACAGGGTGCACCGCGATACGCAGTATTTT,TRBV7-2,TRBJ2-3,15,many,TRBD1
CASSEGPAHYEQYF,TGCGCCAGCAGTGAGGGACCCGCCCACTACGAGCAGTACTTC,TRBV10-2,TRBJ2-7,14,many,-
CASRGTKLNTEAFF,TGTGCCAGCAGGGGGACAAAGCTGAACACTGAAGCTTTCTTT,TRBV12-3/TRBV12-4,TRBJ1-1,14,many,-